These T cell receptor beta chains were read from a single sample in a study of blood T cell repertoires in COVID-19. Assay: immunoSEQ multiplex PCR; the TCRdb copy retains only in-frame clones and omits some. Among around 150,000 clones listed, roughly 89% were seen once. Sequencing was carried out using peripheral blood. These receptors came from an older woman who had recovered from COVID-19. Each CDR3 is given with its conserved first and last residue. The D gene is left open where the match is weak. A row's size may be missing; if present it is once, few, many or a size class.

>TRBJ1-3|-|-|TRBV5-8
CASSFRQGTGNTIYF
TGTGCCAGCAGCTTTCGGCAGGGGACTGGAAACACCATATATTTT
>TRBJ2-1|TRBD2|-|TRBV2
CASRPGLAGGGNEQFF
TGTGCCAGCAGACCGGGACTAGCGGGGGGGGGCAATGAGCAGTTCTTC
>TRBJ1-2|-|-|TRBV4-3
CASSQSAQAIYGYTF
TGCGCCAGCAGCCAAAGCGCACAGGCGATCTATGGCTACACCTTC
>TRBJ1-1|-|once|TRBV3-1/TRBV3-2
CASSQATRTEAFF
TGTGCCAGCAGCCAAGCTACGCGCACTGAAGCTTTCTTT
>TRBJ2-5|TRBD2|-|TRBV24-1
CATSGPSGGETQYF
TGTGCCACCAGTGGACCTAGCGGGGGTGAGACCCAGTACTTC
>TRBJ2-2|-|-|TRBV19
CASRGLGGNTGELFF
TGTGCCAGTAGGGGTCTCGGGGGAAACACCGGGGAGCTGTTTTTT
>TRBJ2-3|TRBD2|-|TRBV19
CASSIRGGGTDTQYF
TGTGCCAGTAGTATTCGGGGGGGAGGCACAGATACGCAGTATTTT
>TRBJ2-3|TRBD1|-|TRBV5-4
CASRMRGPGDTQYF
TGTGCCAGCCGGATGAGGGGGCCGGGAGATACGCAGTATTTT
>TRBJ2-5|TRBD1|-|TRBV10-3
CAISGTGKWETQYF
TGTGCCATCAGTGGGACAGGGAAGTGGGAGACCCAGTACTTC
>TRBJ1-5|-|few|TRBV2
CASSYSNQPQHF
TGTGCCAGCAGTTATAGCAATCAGCCCCAGCATTTT
>TRBJ1-4|-|-|TRBV28
CASSGPGTQTREKLFF
TGTGCCAGCAGCGGACCCGGGACACAAACCCGTGAAAAACTGTTTTTT
>TRBJ2-1|TRBD1|-|TRBV29-1
CSVSTSGTGGYNEQFF
TGCAGCGTGTCTACTTCCGGGACAGGGGGGTACAATGAGCAGTTCTTC
>TRBJ1-5|TRBD1|-|TRBV11-2
CASSQASGGLNQPQHF
TGTGCCAGCAGCCAGGCGTCAGGGGGCCTCAATCAGCCCCAGCATTTT
>TRBJ2-1|-|-|TRBV12-3/TRBV12-4
CASSSGNEQFF
TGTGCCAGCAGTTCAGGAAATGAGCAGTTCTTC
>TRBJ1-3|TRBD1|-|TRBV6-6
CATLRDRYSSGNTIYF
TGTGCCACCCTCCGGGACAGGTACAGCTCTGGAAACACCATATATTTT
>TRBJ1-1|TRBD1|-|TRBV5-1
CASASGQPNTEAFF
TGCGCCAGCGCCTCGGGACAGCCGAACACTGAAGCTTTCTTT
>TRBJ2-7|TRBD2|-|TRBV4-1
CASSQGGLANYEQYF
TGCGCCAGCAGCCAAGGTGGACTAGCCAATTACGAGCAGTACTTC
>TRBJ2-4|TRBD2|-|TRBV6-4
CASSDSTSGGDIQYF
TGTGCCAGCAGTGACTCGACTAGCGGGGGGGACATTCAGTACTTC
>TRBJ2-7|-|-|TRBV19
CASSIPNSYEQYF
TGTGCCAGTAGTATCCCTAACAGCTACGAGCAGTACTTC
>TRBJ2-5|TRBD2|-|TRBV5-1
CASSYQAGGQETQYF
TGCGCCAGCAGCTACCAAGCGGGGGGCCAAGAGACCCAGTACTTC
>TRBJ1-5|TRBD1|-|TRBV27
CASRRARDRVFQPQHF
TGTGCCAGCCGGCGTGCAAGGGACAGGGTTTTTCAGCCCCAGCATTTT
>TRBJ1-1|TRBD1|-|TRBV3-1/TRBV3-2
CASSLGTGEAFF
TGTGCCAGCAGCCTCGGGACAGGGGAAGCTTTCTTT
>TRBJ1-1|-|once|TRBV5-1
CASSIQAQNTEAFF
TGCGCCAGCAGCATACAGGCCCAGAACACTGAAGCTTTCTTT